These T cell receptor beta chains were read from a single sample in a study of blood T cell repertoires in COVID-19. The repertoire was sequenced with immunoSEQ multiplex PCR; TCRdb's copy has only in-frame clones and lacks some. This table has under 200,000 clones, about four fifths appearing once. Sequencing was performed on peripheral blood. The receptors were gathered from a woman in her fifties or sixties with COVID-19, enrolled during active disease. Both conserved end residues are part of each CDR3. Each record gives: V gene, CDR3 protein.

TRBV7-2,CASSLDRADTQYF
TRBV30,CAWSSDRDSSGNTIYF
TRBV5-4,CASSLAGTSTDTQYF
TRBV14,CASSQAGAGTDTQYF
TRBV3-1/TRBV3-2,CASSHRAGLAKNIQYF
TRBV6-5,CASSPAGFTYEQYF
TRBV12-3/TRBV12-4,CASGGGYNEKLFF
TRBV28,CASSTPTGGNSPLHF
TRBV19,CASSNLPRDRVSRQPQHF
TRBV2,CASSPHRGNNEKLFF
TRBV2,CASRTGLLTYEQYF
TRBV5-1,CASSSRQGGNEQFF
TRBV18,CASSLGPAGDNEQFF
TRBV24-1,CATSDPRGEQETQYF
TRBV2,CASFRDRAWAGASRKKNTF
TRBV6-5,CATRRIYEQYF
TRBV7-9,CASSLSRYQETQYF
TRBV20-1,CSASYAGNTYEQYF
TRBV19,CASTTSASSYNEQFF
TRBV27,CASRTGSYEQYF
TRBV5-6,CASSLYNTGELFF
TRBV10-1,CASSESIGQGEYPYSNQPQHF
TRBV9,CASSGENRGTEAFF
TRBV30,CAWSVKAGLGTGELFF
TRBV11-2,CASSSAGAEETQYF
TRBV27,CASSPRTANYGYTF
TRBV4-2,CASSQLRQGAGELFF
TRBV18,CASSPLRGPDQPQHF
TRBV9,CASSDRTGASSNTEAFF
TRBV28,CANKRPLGEGYTF
TRBV19,CASSILRTSGLNNEQFF
TRBV5-1,CASSLESFRNTEAFF
TRBV2,CASSPGQGRVGGTEAFF
TRBV6-5,CASRQGYNSPLHF
TRBV9,CASSFREDGANVLTF
TRBV19,CASRPSGGRETQYF
TRBV28,CASSLWPGGGEAFF
TRBV4-1,CASSPTWALDGYTF
TRBV7-9,CASSATGPYGHTF
TRBV28,CASRPGGYETQYF
TRBV28,CASSLSTGGPNSPLHF
TRBV27,CASSYDRGETQYF
TRBV5-6,CASSLRGQTQETQYF
TRBV28,CASSLPSGQGAEAFF
TRBV9,CASSVEVAGETEAFF
TRBV9,CASSVSGDSRHNEQFF
TRBV28,CASSLSTVGNTIYF
TRBV5-1,CASSLAVADTQYF
TRBV7-2,CASSWKSGDFYNEQFF
TRBV7-3,CASSFGQNNSPLHF
TRBV7-9,CASNPMGEQFF
TRBV6-5,CASSSPPGQVSGYTF
TRBV30,CAWSVHRGSYEQYF
TRBV18,CASSPDQGAEQYF
TRBV6-5,CASSLTGSGGNGYTF
TRBV28,CASSSTMTAYYGYTF
TRBV6-5,CASSYSMFSSRDTIYF
TRBV4-1,CASSQSRGALENTEAFF
TRBV4-2,CASRGVSGYTF
TRBV19,CASSMGATNTGELFF